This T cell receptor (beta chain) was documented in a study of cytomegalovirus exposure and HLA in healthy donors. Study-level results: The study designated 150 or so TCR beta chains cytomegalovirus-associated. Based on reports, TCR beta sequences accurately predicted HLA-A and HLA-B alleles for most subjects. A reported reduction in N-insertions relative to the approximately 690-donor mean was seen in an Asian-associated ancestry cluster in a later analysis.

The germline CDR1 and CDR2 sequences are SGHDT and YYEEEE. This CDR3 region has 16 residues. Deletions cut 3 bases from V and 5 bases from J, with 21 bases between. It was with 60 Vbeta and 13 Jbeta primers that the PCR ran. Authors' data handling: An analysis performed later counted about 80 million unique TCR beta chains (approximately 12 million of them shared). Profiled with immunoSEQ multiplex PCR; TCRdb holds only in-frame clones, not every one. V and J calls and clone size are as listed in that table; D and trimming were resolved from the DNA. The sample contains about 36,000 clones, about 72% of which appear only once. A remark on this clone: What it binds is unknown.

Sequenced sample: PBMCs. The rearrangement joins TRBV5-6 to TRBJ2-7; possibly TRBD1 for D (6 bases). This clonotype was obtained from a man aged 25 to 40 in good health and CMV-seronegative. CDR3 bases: TGTGCCAGCAGCTCACCCGGGGACACTTATGGGCACGAGCAGTACTTC. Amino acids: CASSSPGDTYGHEQYF.